A selection of T cell receptor beta chains follows, all from one sample in a study of blood T cell repertoires in COVID-19. Data came from immunoSEQ multiplex PCR; TCRdb stores just in-frame clones and leaves some out. The data contain roughly 110,000 clones, roughly 84% of them singletons. The sequenced sample was peripheral blood. The receptors were sampled from a human donor in a cohort sampled during active COVID-19. The conserved cysteine and the conserved F or W are not part of the CDR3 here. Fields, in order: CDR3 length, V gene, D gene, clone size, CDR3 protein. The D gene is left open where the match is weak. Rows may omit the clone size; those that give it use once, few, many or a size class.

len: 14; v_gene: TRBV5-1; d_gene: TRBD2; abundance: -; CDR3aa: ASSSAAGGMTGELF
len: 13; v_gene: TRBV5-1; d_gene: -; abundance: -; CDR3aa: ASSFSGEGTDTQY
len: 11; v_gene: TRBV5-6; d_gene: -; abundance: -; CDR3aa: ASSSGFNTEAF
len: 12; v_gene: TRBV5-4; d_gene: TRBD2; abundance: -; CDR3aa: ASSSPSGSDEQY
len: 14; v_gene: TRBV3-1/TRBV3-2; d_gene: TRBD2; abundance: -; CDR3aa: ASSQDLAGGTDTQY
len: 16; v_gene: TRBV27; d_gene: -; abundance: -; CDR3aa: ASSLTGMRESTNEKLF
len: 16; v_gene: TRBV4-1; d_gene: TRBD1; abundance: -; CDR3aa: ASSQEGTGLYSNQPQH
len: 10; v_gene: TRBV30; d_gene: -; abundance: -; CDR3aa: AWRVQGWEQY
len: 14; v_gene: TRBV7-9; d_gene: TRBD2; abundance: few; CDR3aa: ASSFQTSGPTGELF
len: 14; v_gene: TRBV5-4; d_gene: -; abundance: -; CDR3aa: ASTTPGLQNTGELF
len: 16; v_gene: TRBV6-1; d_gene: TRBD2; abundance: -; CDR3aa: ASSEQASGRLMYNEQF
len: 14; v_gene: TRBV14; d_gene: TRBD2; abundance: -; CDR3aa: ASSQDLRGALETQY
len: 13; v_gene: TRBV7-2; d_gene: -; abundance: few; CDR3aa: ASSLMEGGVQPQH
len: 13; v_gene: TRBV7-2; d_gene: -; abundance: -; CDR3aa: ASSLVARGNSPLH
len: 11; v_gene: TRBV5-8; d_gene: -; abundance: -; CDR3aa: ASSSLGGYGYT
len: 14; v_gene: TRBV7-8; d_gene: -; abundance: -; CDR3aa: ASSLEPGASYNEQF
len: 10; v_gene: TRBV12-3/TRBV12-4; d_gene: -; abundance: -; CDR3aa: ASNSGSGEQY
len: 14; v_gene: TRBV28; d_gene: TRBD1; abundance: few; CDR3aa: ASSSIGTGAADTQY
len: 15; v_gene: TRBV4-1; d_gene: -; abundance: -; CDR3aa: ASSQANRPDRSNGYT
len: 13; v_gene: TRBV7-3; d_gene: -; abundance: -; CDR3aa: ASSPGTYAHTEAF
len: 12; v_gene: TRBV7-2; d_gene: -; abundance: -; CDR3aa: ASSRQVTTDTQY
len: 12; v_gene: TRBV3-1/TRBV3-2; d_gene: -; abundance: once; CDR3aa: ASSQDGASGEQF
len: 10; v_gene: TRBV12-3/TRBV12-4; d_gene: -; abundance: few; CDR3aa: ASSLNGYGYT
len: 14; v_gene: TRBV11-2; d_gene: TRBD2; abundance: -; CDR3aa: ASSLASSGSYNEQF
len: 15; v_gene: TRBV4-1; d_gene: -; abundance: -; CDR3aa: ASSHNSGTQLVYGYT
len: 11; v_gene: TRBV7-8; d_gene: -; abundance: -; CDR3aa: ASSLVGGYEQY
len: 12; v_gene: TRBV6-4; d_gene: -; abundance: -; CDR3aa: ASSAQTGTGPLH
len: 13; v_gene: TRBV18; d_gene: -; abundance: -; CDR3aa: ASSPPFGGNTEAF
len: 12; v_gene: TRBV6-6; d_gene: -; abundance: many; CDR3aa: ASSSQVLNTEAF
len: 13; v_gene: TRBV3-1/TRBV3-2; d_gene: TRBD1; abundance: few; CDR3aa: ASSPGTGTHTEAF
len: 10; v_gene: TRBV7-2; d_gene: TRBD1; abundance: once; CDR3aa: ASSYQGAGYT
len: 12; v_gene: TRBV18; d_gene: TRBD1; abundance: -; CDR3aa: ASSTGQDNEKLF
len: 14; v_gene: TRBV11-2; d_gene: -; abundance: -; CDR3aa: ASSLGGRSSYNEQF
len: 12; v_gene: TRBV7-3; d_gene: -; abundance: -; CDR3aa: ASSLTATGDEQF
len: 13; v_gene: TRBV5-1; d_gene: -; abundance: -; CDR3aa: ASDPGRSSYNEQF
len: 11; v_gene: TRBV6-4; d_gene: -; abundance: -; CDR3aa: ASSDIDGAEAF
len: 12; v_gene: TRBV2; d_gene: -; abundance: -; CDR3aa: ASKSSSGANVLT
len: 12; v_gene: TRBV7-9; d_gene: -; abundance: -; CDR3aa: ASSLGGGNQPQH
len: 13; v_gene: TRBV6-2/TRBV6-3; d_gene: -; abundance: -; CDR3aa: ASSYSGGQIGGYT
len: 13; v_gene: TRBV27; d_gene: TRBD2; abundance: -; CDR3aa: ASTPWGLPYNEQF
len: 11; v_gene: TRBV27; d_gene: -; abundance: -; CDR3aa: ASSSRAGNTIY
len: 8; v_gene: TRBV29-1; d_gene: -; abundance: few; CDR3aa: SVAEDTQY
len: 11; v_gene: TRBV12-3/TRBV12-4; d_gene: -; abundance: -; CDR3aa: ASQLPGRLEAF
len: 13; v_gene: TRBV14; d_gene: TRBD1; abundance: -; CDR3aa: ASSQGTGGFSEQY
len: 12; v_gene: TRBV13; d_gene: TRBD2; abundance: -; CDR3aa: ASTRLAGVGTQY
len: 13; v_gene: TRBV7-3; d_gene: -; abundance: -; CDR3aa: ASSPSATILTEAF
len: 12; v_gene: TRBV7-8; d_gene: -; abundance: -; CDR3aa: ASSLGHDIGGYT
len: 12; v_gene: TRBV7-2; d_gene: TRBD1; abundance: -; CDR3aa: ASSPGQGTDTQY
len: 14; v_gene: TRBV6-6; d_gene: TRBD1; abundance: -; CDR3aa: ASRQVGQGNTGELF
len: 11; v_gene: TRBV29-1; d_gene: -; abundance: -; CDR3aa: SVGGNSNQPQH
len: 14; v_gene: TRBV7-2; d_gene: TRBD2; abundance: -; CDR3aa: ASSLLGAGVGDTQY
len: 12; v_gene: TRBV28; d_gene: TRBD1; abundance: -; CDR3aa: ATTTGTGGFEQY
len: 15; v_gene: TRBV9; d_gene: -; abundance: -; CDR3aa: ASSVVEKGPWGTEAF
len: 12; v_gene: TRBV5-4; d_gene: -; abundance: few; CDR3aa: ASSLEASYNEQF